The 19 T cell receptor beta chains below all came from one sample that was sequenced in a study of vaccination effects on CD4 cells after COVID-19. Their recognized antigens are unknown. Measured with immunoSEQ multiplex PCR; TCRdb has only the in-frame clones, and not every one. This table holds almost 40,000 clones, roughly 80% found once. Following 10 days of culture, CD4+ T cells were isolated. Sample: CD4+ T cells from PBMCs cultured without peptide, taken before COVID-19 vaccination. These receptors came from a human donor who received a COVID-19 vaccine.

The CDR3 DNA follows: TGCGCCAGCAGCCAATCTAGGATCGGGACAGGAGGGCTTATTACCAAAAACATTCAGTACTTC. Translating gives CASSQSRIGTGGLITKNIQYF. The chain joins TRBV4-3 to TRBJ2-4, with 8 nucleotides matching TRBD1. Trimming cost V 2 bases and J 2 bases; bases outside gene matches: 20. CDR1 is LGHNA, CDR2 YSLEER, per germline. The CDR3 covers 21 residues.

The chain is built from TRBV11-3 and TRBJ1-1, with 12 bases identical to TRBD1. The CDR3 is 16 residues long. Germline values: CDR1 SGHNT, CDR2 YENEEA. J lost 5 bases, V lost 1 base, and 5 bases had no gene match. The CDR3 loop is CASSLGMGQGATEAFF. The DNA for the CDR3 is TGTGCCAGCAGCTTAGGGATGGGACAGGGGGCTACTGAAGCTTTCTTT. The full variable domain, its missing parts supplied by reference TRBV11-3 and TRBJ1-1, is EAGVVQSPRYKIIEKKQPVAFWCNPISGHNTLYWYLQNLGQGPELLIRYENEEAVDDSQLPKDRFSAERLKGVDSTLKIQPAELGDSAVYLCASSLGMGQGATEAFFGQGTRLTVV.

This chain joins TRBV7-2 and TRBJ2-7; 13 nucleotides align to TRBD2. Germline V gene lookup returns CDR1 SGHTA and CDR2 FQGNSA. The CDR3 runs to 14 residues. DNA for the CDR3: TGTGCCAGCAGCGTAGAACTAGCGGGGGGGCTCGTGAACGTC. Protein: CASSVELAGGLVNV.

This clone turned up a few times. The J gene is TRBJ2-5, the V gene TRBV11-2, with 8 bases identical to TRBD1. The V and J ends lost 0 bases and 1 base, in that order; junction bases with no gene match: 4. The V gene's germline CDR1 is SGHAT and CDR2 FQNNGV. The CDR3 runs 16 residues. The CDR3 DNA is TGTGCCAGCAGCTTAGATCCGACAGGGGCCCAAGAGACCCAGTACTTC. It codes for CASSLDPTGAQETQYF. The entire variable domain, with the rest obtained from reference TRBV11-2 and TRBJ2-5, is as follows: EAGVAQSPRYKIIEKRQSVAFWCNPISGHATLYWYQQILGQGPKLLIQFQNNGVVDDSQLPKDRFSAERLKGVDSTLKIQPAKLEDSAVYLCASSLDPTGAQETQYFGPGTRLLVL.

The chain recombines TRBV7-9 with TRBJ1-2, with 9 positions matching TRBD1. The germline V gene has CDR1 SEHNR and CDR2 FQNEAQ (reference sequence). V shed 2 bases, J shed 3 bases, and the junction held 4 bases outside the gene matches. This CDR3 has 15 residues. The CDR3 DNA reads TGTGCCAGCAGCTTACAACAGGGGGCTGACTATGGCTACACCTTC. It encodes CASSLQQGADYGYTF.

The V call is TRBV9, the J call TRBJ1-6, with D hard to call. The CDR3 contains 13 residues. Germline V gives CDR1 SGDLS, CDR2 YYNGEE. The ends were cut back, 0 bases at V and 6 bases at J, with 4 bases in the middle. CDR3 loop: CASSVDGNSPLHF. The CDR3 region has the DNA TGTGCCAGCAGCGTAGATGGTAATTCACCCCTCCACTTT.

V usage is TRBV9 and J usage is TRBJ1-4, with D possibly being TRBD1 (5 bases). There are 14 residues in the CDR3. CDR1 and CDR2 from the germline V gene are SGDLS and YYNGEE. The V and J ends lost 2 bases and 0 bases respectively, with 5 bases between them. CDR3 loop: CASSVRATNEKLFF. The CDR3 bases are TGTGCCAGCAGCGTCAGGGCAACTAATGAAAAACTGTTTTTT.

This clone was recorded only once. V usage is TRBV6-5 and J usage is TRBJ1-5; the D gene is possibly TRBD1 (6 bases). This CDR3 region has 14 residues. The germline V gene encodes CDR1 MNHEY and CDR2 SVGAGI. Between the trimmed V and J ends, which lost 6 bases and 2 bases, there was a span of 11 bases. The CDR3 loop reads CASRRTVGNQPQHF. The CDR3 DNA follows: TGTGCCAGCAGGAGGACAGTGGGCAATCAGCCCCAGCATTTT.

This clone was seen a few times. The chain couples TRBV7-8 to TRBJ1-6, with D possibly being TRBD1 (6 bases). V gave up 5 bases and J gave up 8 bases, with 16 bases separating them. Germline V gene sequence: CDR1 SGHVS, CDR2 FQNEAQ. The CDR3 extends over 15 amino acids. CDR3 nucleotide sequence: TGTGCCAGCAGCCTAACGGACAGCGTGCATTCACCCCTCCACTTT. This encodes CASSLTDSVHSPLHF.

CDR3: CASSRGLNQPQHF. CDR3 DNA: TGTGCCAGCAGCAGGGGCCTCAATCAGCCCCAGCATTTT. The chain uses TRBV12-3 or TRBV12-4 and TRBJ1-5; possible D gene TRBD1, 6 bases. The CDR3 runs 13 residues. V lost 6 bases and J 3 bases, leaving 9 bases between the germline ends.

This chain joins TRBV13 and TRBJ1-5; D is unresolved. Trimming removed 3 bases from V and 1 base from J, with 7 bases in between. Germline CDR1 and CDR2: PRHDT and FYEKMQ (reference sequence). The CDR3 is 14 amino acids. DNA for the CDR3: TGTGCCAGCAGCTTTCGGGGAAGCAATCAGCCCCAGCATTTT. It yields the protein CASSFRGSNQPQHF. The full variable domain, in which reference TRBV13 and TRBJ1-5 provide the parts outside the CDR3, is AAGVIQSPRHLIKEKRETATLKCYPIPRHDTVYWYQQGPGQDPQFLISFYEKMQSDKGSIPDRFSAQQFSDYHSELNMSSLELGDSALYFCASSFRGSNQPQHFGDGTRLSIL.

In this sample, this clone turned up a few times. This chain joins TRBV5-1 and TRBJ2-1, with TRBD1 identical over 8 bases. The CDR3 loop spans 13 amino acids. The V gene's germline CDR1 is SGHRS and CDR2 YFSETQ. The V segment lost 7 bases and the J segment 3 bases; nucleotides outside the gene matches: 3. The CDR3 DNA is TGCGCCAGCGGGGGACAGGTCTACAATGAGCAGTTCTTC. It encodes CASGGQVYNEQFF.

This chain uses TRBV19 with TRBJ1-5; 11 positions agree with TRBD1. The germline CDR1 and CDR2 sequences are LNHDA and SQIVND (reference sequence). V trimming: 0 bases; J trimming: 8 bases; junction bases outside the gene matches: 3. CDR3 length: 15 residues. CDR3 sequence reads: CASSIEGQGVKPQHF. CDR3 in DNA: TGTGCCAGTAGTATAGAGGGACAGGGGGTTAAGCCCCAGCATTTT.

In the case of this clone: The same CDR3 is also encoded by other DNA sequences in this sample. This chain connects TRBV6-6 to TRBJ1-4; D is unresolved. V was trimmed by 5 bases and J by 7 bases, leaving 11 bases between them. Germline lookup yields CDR1 MNHNY and CDR2 SVGAGI (reference sequence). This CDR3 contains 13 residues. The CDR3 DNA reads as TGTGCCAGCAGTCTAGATTGGGTTGAAAAACTGTTTTTT. Its protein is CASSLDWVEKLFF.

The J gene is TRBJ1-1, the V gene TRBV10-3; D possibly corresponds to TRBD1 (5 bases). V was shortened by 7 bases and J by 4 bases, with 13 bases between the two germline ends. The germline gives CDR1 ENHRY, CDR2 SYGVKD. The CDR3 has 13 residues. The DNA of the CDR3 is TGTGCCATCACTGCAGGGTCCATCACTGAAGCTTTCTTT. Translation: CAITAGSITEAFF.

The V call is TRBV13, the J call TRBJ1-1; tentatively, D is TRBD1 (6 bases). The CDR3 extends over 15 amino acids. Germline loops: CDR1 PRHDT, CDR2 FYEKMQ (reference sequence). V was clipped by 2 bases and J by 5 bases, with 15 bases between them. CDR3 in DNA: TGTGCCAGCAGCTTATTCGCAGGGGCGGATACTGAAGCTTTCTTT. Translated, it gives CASSLFAGADTEAFF.

The V call is TRBV19, the J call TRBJ2-3; tentatively, D is TRBD1 (5 bases). From germline, CDR1 is LNHDA and CDR2 SQIVND (reference sequence). This CDR3 region has 14 residues. Trimming shortened V by 2 bases and J by 1 base, and 7 bases separated the two germline ends. CDR3 sequence (DNA): TGTGCCAGTAGTATACTGACAGGCACAGATACGCAGTATTTT. Translated: CASSILTGTDTQYF.

This sequence joins TRBV5-6 and TRBJ2-1; 9 nucleotides match TRBD1. The germline CDR1 and CDR2 sequences are SGHDT and YYEEEE. After removal of 3 bases from V and 4 bases from J, the junction contained 8 bases not matched to a gene. This CDR3 has 16 residues. The CDR3 region is CASSYRGQGRYNEQFF. The CDR3 nucleotides read TGTGCCAGCAGCTATAGGGGACAGGGTCGGTACAATGAGCAGTTCTTC.

V is TRBV5-6 and J is TRBJ1-2; 7 bases align to TRBD1. The V and J ends lost 2 bases and 8 bases, in that order; junction bases with no gene match: 12. The CDR3 has 15 amino acids. CDR1 and CDR2 from the germline V gene are SGHDT and YYEEEE. Here the CDR3 reads CASSFTGAQRGGYTF. The CDR3 DNA sequence: TGTGCCAGCAGCTTCACAGGGGCCCAGCGGGGAGGCTACACCTTC.